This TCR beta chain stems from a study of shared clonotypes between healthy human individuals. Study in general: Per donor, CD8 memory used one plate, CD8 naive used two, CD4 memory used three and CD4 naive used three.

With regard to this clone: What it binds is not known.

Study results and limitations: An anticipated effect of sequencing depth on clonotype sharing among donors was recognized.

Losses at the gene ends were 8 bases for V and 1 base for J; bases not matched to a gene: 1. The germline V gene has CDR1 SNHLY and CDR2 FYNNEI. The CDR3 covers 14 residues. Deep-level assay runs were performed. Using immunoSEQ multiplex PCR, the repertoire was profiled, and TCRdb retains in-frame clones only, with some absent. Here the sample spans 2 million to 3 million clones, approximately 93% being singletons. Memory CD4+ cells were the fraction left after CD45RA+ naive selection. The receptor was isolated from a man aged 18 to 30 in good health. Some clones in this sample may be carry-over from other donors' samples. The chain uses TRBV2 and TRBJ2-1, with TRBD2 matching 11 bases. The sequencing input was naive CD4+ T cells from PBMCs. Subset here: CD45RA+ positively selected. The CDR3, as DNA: TGTGCCAGCCGACTAGCGGGATCCTACAATGAGCAGTTCTTC. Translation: CASRLAGSYNEQFF.